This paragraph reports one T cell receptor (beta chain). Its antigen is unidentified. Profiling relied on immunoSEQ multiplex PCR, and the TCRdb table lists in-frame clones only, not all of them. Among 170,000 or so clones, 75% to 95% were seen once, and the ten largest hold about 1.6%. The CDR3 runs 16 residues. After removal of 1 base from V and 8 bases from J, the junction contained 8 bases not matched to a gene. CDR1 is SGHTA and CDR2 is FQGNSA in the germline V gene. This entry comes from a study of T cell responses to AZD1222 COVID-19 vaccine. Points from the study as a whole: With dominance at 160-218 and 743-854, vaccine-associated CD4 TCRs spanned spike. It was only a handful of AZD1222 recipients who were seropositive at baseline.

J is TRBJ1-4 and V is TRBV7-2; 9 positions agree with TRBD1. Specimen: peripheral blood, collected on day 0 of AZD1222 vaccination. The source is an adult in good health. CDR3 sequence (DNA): TGTGCCAGCAGCTTAGACTCGACAGGGGGAAGGGAAAAACTGTTTTTT. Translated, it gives CASSLDSTGGREKLFF.